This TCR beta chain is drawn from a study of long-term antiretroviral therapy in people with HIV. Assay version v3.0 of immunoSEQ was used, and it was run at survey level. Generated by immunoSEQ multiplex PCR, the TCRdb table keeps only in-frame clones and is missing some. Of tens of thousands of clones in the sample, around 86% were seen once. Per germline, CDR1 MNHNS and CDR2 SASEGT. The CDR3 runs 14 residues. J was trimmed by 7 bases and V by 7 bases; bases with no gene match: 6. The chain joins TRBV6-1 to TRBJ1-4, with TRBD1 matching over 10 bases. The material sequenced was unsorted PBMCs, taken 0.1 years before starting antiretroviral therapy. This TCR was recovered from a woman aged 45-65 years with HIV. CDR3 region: CASTPGQGFEKLFF. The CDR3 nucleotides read TGTGCCAGCACCCCGGGACAGGGGTTTGAAAAACTGTTTTTT.